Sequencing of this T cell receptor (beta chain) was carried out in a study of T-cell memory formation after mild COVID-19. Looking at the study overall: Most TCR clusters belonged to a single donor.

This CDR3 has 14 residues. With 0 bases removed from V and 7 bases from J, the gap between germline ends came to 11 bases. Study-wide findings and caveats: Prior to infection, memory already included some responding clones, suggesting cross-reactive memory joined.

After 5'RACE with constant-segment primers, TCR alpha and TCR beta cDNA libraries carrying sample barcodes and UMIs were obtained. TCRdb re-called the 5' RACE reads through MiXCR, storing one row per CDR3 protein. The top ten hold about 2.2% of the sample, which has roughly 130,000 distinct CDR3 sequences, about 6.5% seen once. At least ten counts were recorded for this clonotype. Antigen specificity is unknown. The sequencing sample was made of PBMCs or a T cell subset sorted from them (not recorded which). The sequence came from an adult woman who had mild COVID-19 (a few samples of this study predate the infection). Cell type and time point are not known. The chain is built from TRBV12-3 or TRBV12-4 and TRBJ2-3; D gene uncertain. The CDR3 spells CASSLAPGRNTQYF. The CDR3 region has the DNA TGTGCCAGCAGTTTAGCGCCTGGACGAAATACGCAGTATTTT.